These T cell receptor beta chains were read from a single sample in a study of control samples from healthy donors and cancer patients. Assay used: immunoSEQ multiplex PCR; TCRdb lists only in-frame clones, some missing. The sample lists about 120,000 clones, 93% seen once, with about 2.6% in the top ten. The sequenced material came from blood. The origin of the receptors is a man in his thirties or forties in good health. Both conserved end residues are part of each CDR3. D genes are given only for firm matches. The size of a clone is reported for some rows only, either as once, few or many, or as a class for expanded clones.

clone size	V gene	J gene	D gene	CDR3 protein	CDR3 DNA
.	TRBV2	TRBJ2-1	TRBD1	CASSVDRGRGSEQFF	TGTGCCAGCAGTGTGGACAGGGGGCGAGGGAGTGAGCAGTTCTTC
once	TRBV7-9	TRBJ1-2	.	CASSPDMRGGYTF	TGTGCCAGCAGCCCTGATATGAGGGGTGGCTACACCTTC
.	TRBV10-3	TRBJ1-5	.	CAIGVGGSNQPQHF	TGTGCCATAGGGGTCGGGGGCTCCAATCAGCCCCAGCATTTT
.	TRBV6-1	TRBJ1-5	.	CASSEGNGPQHF	TGTGCCAGCAGTGAGGGGAACGGGCCCCAGCATTTT
.	TRBV24-1	TRBJ2-1	TRBD2	CATSDVLTSGGTNEQFF	TGTGCCACCAGTGATGTACTAACTAGCGGGGGGACGAATGAGCAGTTCTTC
.	TRBV3-1/TRBV3-2	TRBJ2-3	.	CASSQDVRRVSTDTQYF	TGTGCCAGCAGCCAAGATGTCCGACGGGTTAGCACAGATACGCAGTATTTT
.	TRBV2	TRBJ1-2	TRBD1	CASSEGQGGYGYTF	TGTGCCAGCAGTGAAGGGCAGGGGGGCTATGGCTACACCTTC
once	TRBV28	TRBJ2-7	.	CASSYSYEQYF	TGTGCCAGCAGTTACTCCTACGAGCAGTACTTC
.	TRBV6-1	TRBJ2-3	.	CASSEPQGGTDTQYF	TGTGCCAGCAGTGAACCTCAGGGGGGAACAGATACGCAGTATTTT
.	TRBV14	TRBJ2-3	.	CASSQETPLGFTHTDTQYF	TGTGCCAGCAGCCAAGAGACCCCCCTAGGGTTCACACACACAGATACGCAGTATTTT
.	TRBV5-4	TRBJ1-1	.	CASSLVARTTEAFF	TGTGCCAGCAGCTTGGTGGCGAGAACCACTGAAGCTTTCTTT
.	TRBV5-6	TRBJ2-7	.	CASSLGQGSRPDEQYF	TGTGCCAGCAGCTTGGGCCAGGGAAGTCGACCGGACGAGCAGTACTTC
.	TRBV15	TRBJ2-6	.	CAYGASGANVLTF	TGTGCCTATGGAGCATCTGGGGCCAACGTCCTGACTTTC
.	TRBV5-1	TRBJ1-1	.	CASSLEGVNTEAFF	TGCGCCAGCAGCTTGGAGGGGGTGAACACTGAAGCTTTCTTT
.	TRBV4-1	TRBJ2-3	.	CASSQETRRDTQYF	TGCGCCAGCAGCCAAGAAACCCGAAGGGATACGCAGTATTTT
few	TRBV2	TRBJ1-3	.	CASSYAGEGNTIYF	TGTGCCAGCAGCTATGCGGGGGAGGGAAACACCATATATTTT
once	TRBV2	TRBJ1-1	.	CASRYFGQTNTEAFF	TGTGCCAGCAGGTATTTTGGGCAGACTAACACTGAAGCTTTCTTT
once	TRBV19	TRBJ2-7	.	CASRGSGRASTRQYF	TGTGCCAGTAGGGGTTCTGGACGAGCCTCTACGAGGCAGTACTTC
.	TRBV19	TRBJ2-2	TRBD1	CASSTFPGQGAAGELFF	TGTGCCAGTAGTACCTTCCCGGGACAGGGGGCGGCCGGGGAGCTGTTTTTT
once	TRBV12-3/TRBV12-4	TRBJ1-1	.	CASSYDRDTEAFF	TGTGCCAGCAGCTACGACAGAGACACTGAAGCTTTCTTT
.	TRBV12-3/TRBV12-4	TRBJ2-2	TRBD1	CASSPDRVKLFF	TGTGCCAGCAGCCCGGACAGGGTAAAGCTGTTTTTT
.	TRBV2	TRBJ1-1	.	CAGGLGSPAEAFF	TGTGCCGGGGGGCTGGGCTCGCCAGCTGAAGCTTTCTTT
.	TRBV5-1	TRBJ2-3	TRBD2	CASSSLTSGGTDTQYF	TGCGCCAGCAGCTCGCTGACTAGCGGGGGGACAGATACGCAGTATTTT
.	TRBV5-5	TRBJ2-5	.	CASSSLGQSETQYF	TGTGCCAGCAGCTCGCTGGGTCAATCGGAGACCCAGTACTTC
.	TRBV11-2	TRBJ1-3	.	CASSLSWSGNTIYF	TGTGCCAGCAGCTTAAGTTGGTCTGGAAACACCATATATTTT
once	TRBV7-2	TRBJ2-1	.	CASSFNPGTLGNEQFF	TGTGCCAGCAGCTTTAATCCGGGGACTTTGGGTAATGAGCAGTTCTTC
.	TRBV28	TRBJ1-2	TRBD1	CASSWTGNYGYTF	TGTGCCAGCAGTTGGACAGGGAACTATGGCTACACCTTC
.	TRBV29-1	TRBJ2-1	.	CSGDNHNVQFF	TGCAGCGGGGACAACCACAATGTGCAGTTCTTC
.	TRBV7-2	TRBJ2-5	.	CASRPTPRAATTQYF	TGTGCCAGCCGCCCAACTCCCAGGGCCGCGACGACCCAGTACTTC
.	TRBV2	TRBJ1-2	TRBD1	CASSGETGNYGYTF	TGTGCCAGCAGTGGGGAGACAGGGAACTATGGCTACACCTTC
once	TRBV5-1	TRBJ2-5	.	CASSLQGNQETQYF	TGCGCCAGCAGCTTGCAGGGGAACCAAGAGACCCAGTACTTC
once	TRBV9	TRBJ2-1	TRBD1	CASSLRTGSSYNEQFF	TGTGCCAGCAGCTTACGGACAGGGAGCTCCTACAATGAGCAGTTCTTC
once	TRBV19	TRBJ1-5	.	CASSSRAQGGNLGNQPQHF	TGTGCCAGTAGTAGTAGGGCCCAGGGTGGGAATTTGGGCAATCAGCCCCAGCATTTT
.	TRBV2	TRBJ2-7	TRBD2	CASAPQGRGGYEQYF	TGTGCCAGCGCCCCTCAGGGGCGGGGGGGTTACGAGCAGTACTTC
once	TRBV29-1	TRBJ2-1	.	CSVDNEQFF	TGCAGCGTTGACAATGAGCAGTTCTTC
.	TRBV7-9	TRBJ2-7	.	CASSLVPSYEQYF	TGTGCCAGCAGCTTAGTTCCTTCCTACGAGCAGTACTTC
.	TRBV11-3	TRBJ2-7	TRBD2	CASSQRGISYEQYF	TGTGCCAGCAGCCAGCGGGGGATCTCCTACGAGCAGTACTTC
.	TRBV5-1	TRBJ2-2	TRBD1	CASIPDRIYTGELFF	TGCGCCAGCATACCGGACAGGATTTACACCGGGGAGCTGTTTTTT
.	TRBV3-1/TRBV3-2	TRBJ1-2	.	CASSQEGLGFGYGYTF	TGTGCCAGCAGCCAAGAAGGGTTGGGGTTCGGCTATGGCTACACCTTC
.	TRBV5-6	TRBJ1-1	.	CASSLWRNTEAFF	TGTGCCAGCAGCCTCTGGAGGAACACTGAAGCTTTCTTT
.	TRBV7-3	TRBJ2-6	.	CASTSGGISGANVLTF	TGTGCCAGCACCTCAGGTGGAATATCTGGGGCCAACGTCCTGACTTTC
.	TRBV6-4	TRBJ2-7	TRBD2	CASSPSSGVYEQYF	TGTGCCAGCAGTCCCTCTAGCGGGGTATACGAGCAGTACTTC
.	TRBV18	TRBJ2-2	.	CASSPYTGELFF	TGTGCCAGCTCACCTTACACCGGGGAGCTGTTTTTT
.	TRBV7-9	TRBJ2-3	.	CASRIFGADTQYF	TGTGCCAGCAGGATTTTCGGGGCAGATACGCAGTATTTT
.	TRBV5-6	TRBJ2-3	.	CASSPGETSTDTQYF	TGTGCCAGCAGCCCCGGGGAGACTAGCACAGATACGCAGTATTTT
.	TRBV7-9	TRBJ1-5	.	CASSRAGNQPQHF	TGTGCCAGCAGCCGGGCGGGCAATCAGCCCCAGCATTTT
.	TRBV28	TRBJ2-1	.	CASSSAHYGTPRNEQFF	TGTGCCAGCAGTTCAGCCCACTACGGGACGCCTAGGAATGAGCAGTTCTTC
.	TRBV4-1	TRBJ1-2	.	CASSHPPRGQGREDYGYTF	TGCGCCAGCAGCCACCCACCTCGGGGGCAGGGGAGGGAAGACTATGGCTACACCTTC
.	TRBV6-5	TRBJ2-3	TRBD2	CASSLGGGTDTQYF	TGTGCCAGCAGCCTTGGGGGGGGCACAGATACGCAGTATTTT
.	TRBV19	TRBJ1-6	TRBD1	CASTPTGGNSPLHF	TGTGCCAGTACCCCGACAGGGGGTAATTCACCCCTCCACTTT
.	TRBV6-1	TRBJ2-1	TRBD2	CASSVTSGPSSYNEQFF	TGTGCCAGCAGTGTAACTAGCGGTCCGAGCTCCTACAATGAGCAGTTCTTC